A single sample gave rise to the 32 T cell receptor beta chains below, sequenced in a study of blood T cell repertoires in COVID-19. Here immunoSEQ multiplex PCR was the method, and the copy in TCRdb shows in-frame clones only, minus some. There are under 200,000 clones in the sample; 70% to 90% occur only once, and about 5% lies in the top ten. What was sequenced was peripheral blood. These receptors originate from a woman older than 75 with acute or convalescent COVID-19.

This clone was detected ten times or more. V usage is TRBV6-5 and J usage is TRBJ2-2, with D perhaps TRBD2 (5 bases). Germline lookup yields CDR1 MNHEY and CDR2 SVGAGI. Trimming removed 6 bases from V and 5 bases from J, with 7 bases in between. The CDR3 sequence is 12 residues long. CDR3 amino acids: CASRRETGELFF. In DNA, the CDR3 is TGTGCCAGCAGGAGGGAGACCGGGGAGCTGTTTTTT.

The CDR3 region is CASNPGNTGELFF. CDR3 DNA sequence: TGTGCCAGCAACCCGGGAAACACCGGGGAGCTGTTTTTT. V usage is TRBV7-2 and J usage is TRBJ2-2, with D perhaps matching TRBD2 (5 bases). The germline V gene encodes CDR1 SGHTA and CDR2 FQGNSA. The CDR3 consists of 13 residues. Trimming stripped 7 bases from V and 2 bases from J, with 8 bases between. Based on the CDR3 plus reference TRBV7-2 and TRBJ2-2, the full variable domain is GAGVSQSPSNKVTEKGKDVELRCDPISGHTALYWYRQSLGQGLEFLIYFQGNSAPDKSGLPSDRFSAERTGGSVSTLTIQRTQQEDSAVYLCASNPGNTGELFFGEGSRLTVL.

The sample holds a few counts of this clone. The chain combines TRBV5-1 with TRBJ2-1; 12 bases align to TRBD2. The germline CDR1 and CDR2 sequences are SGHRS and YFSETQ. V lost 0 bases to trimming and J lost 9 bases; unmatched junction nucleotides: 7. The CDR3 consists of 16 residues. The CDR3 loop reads CASSLGTSGTRGEQFF. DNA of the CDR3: TGCGCCAGCAGCTTGGGGACTAGCGGGACCCGGGGTGAGCAGTTCTTC. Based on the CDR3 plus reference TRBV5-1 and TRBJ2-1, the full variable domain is KAGVTQTPRYLIKTRGQQVTLSCSPISGHRSVSWYQQTPGQGLQFLFEYFSETQRNKGNFPGRFSGRQFSNSRSEMNVSTLELGDSALYLCASSLGTSGTRGEQFFGPGTRLTVL.

CDR3 DNA sequence: TGTGCCAGCAGCCCTTGGACTAGCGGGCTCTACAATGAGCAGTTCTTC. As protein: CASSPWTSGLYNEQFF. J is TRBJ2-1 and V is TRBV14; 11 bases match TRBD2. Trimming took 4 bases from V and 3 from J; bases not matched to a gene: 5. The CDR3 extends over 16 amino acids. CDR1 and CDR2 (germline): SGHDN, FVKESK.

CDR3 nucleotides: TGTGCCAGTAGTATAACCCTAGCGGGAGGGCCGTACAATGAGCAGTTCTTC. This codes for CASSITLAGGPYNEQFF. The chain carries TRBV19 and TRBJ2-1, with 12 bases fitting TRBD2. Germline V gene sequence: CDR1 LNHDA, CDR2 SQIVND (reference sequence). V dropped 2 bases and J dropped 4; count of bases not matched to a gene: 6. The length of the CDR3 is 17 residues.

The CDR3 sequence is CASSLSPGEYGYTF. DNA for the CDR3: TGTGCCAGCAGCTTAAGCCCAGGGGAATATGGCTACACCTTC. The gene calls are TRBV7-2 and TRBJ1-2; D might be TRBD1 (6 bases). Trimming pared 2 bases from V and 5 bases from J, leaving 12 bases between. Germline lookup yields CDR1 SGHTA and CDR2 FQGNSA. This CDR3 comprises 14 residues.

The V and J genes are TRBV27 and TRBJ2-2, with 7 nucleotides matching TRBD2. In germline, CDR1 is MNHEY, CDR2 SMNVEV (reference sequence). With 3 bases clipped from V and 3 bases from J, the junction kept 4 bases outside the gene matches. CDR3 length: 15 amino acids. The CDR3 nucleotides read TGTGCCAGCAGTTTCTGGGGGGGGGACACCGGGGAGCTGTTTTTT. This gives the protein CASSFWGGDTGELFF.

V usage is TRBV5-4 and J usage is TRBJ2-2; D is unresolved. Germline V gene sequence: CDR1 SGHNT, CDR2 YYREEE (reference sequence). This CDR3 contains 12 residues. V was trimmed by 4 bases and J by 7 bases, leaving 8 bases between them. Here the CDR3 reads CASSPPVGELFF. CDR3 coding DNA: TGTGCCAGCAGCCCCCCCGTCGGGGAGCTGTTTTTT.

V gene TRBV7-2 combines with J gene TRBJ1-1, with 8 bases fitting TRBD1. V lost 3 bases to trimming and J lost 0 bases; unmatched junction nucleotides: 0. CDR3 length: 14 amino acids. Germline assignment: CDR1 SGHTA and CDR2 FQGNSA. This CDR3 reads CASSLDRVNTEAFF. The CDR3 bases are TGTGCCAGCAGCTTGGACAGGGTGAACACTGAAGCTTTCTTT.

CDR3 coding DNA: TGCGCCAGCAGCTTGGATTCGGGGGGAACCGATACGCAGTATTTT. It specifies CASSLDSGGTDTQYF. The V call is TRBV5-1, the J call TRBJ2-3; 7 bases match TRBD2. This CDR3 is built from 15 residues. J gave up 6 bases and V 0 bases, and 7 bases lay outside the gene matches. Per the germline V gene, CDR1 is SGHRS and CDR2 is YFSETQ.

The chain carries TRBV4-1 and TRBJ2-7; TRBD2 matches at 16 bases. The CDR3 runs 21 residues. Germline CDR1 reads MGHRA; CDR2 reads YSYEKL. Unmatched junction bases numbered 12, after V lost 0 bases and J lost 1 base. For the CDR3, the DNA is TGCGCCAGCAGCCAAGATTTTTCGGGACTAGCGGGAGGGCCTTCATCCTACGAGCAGTACTTC. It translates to CASSQDFSGLAGGPSSYEQYF.

CDR3 in DNA: TGCAGCGTTGCGGGACAGGGTCGTGAAAAACTGTTTTTT. This encodes CSVAGQGREKLFF. This sequence joins TRBV29-1 and TRBJ1-4; 9 bases match TRBD1. CDR3 length: 13 amino acids. CDR1 and CDR2 (germline): SQVTM, ANQGSEA. V was pared by 4 bases and J by 7 bases, with 4 bases of the junction left unmatched.

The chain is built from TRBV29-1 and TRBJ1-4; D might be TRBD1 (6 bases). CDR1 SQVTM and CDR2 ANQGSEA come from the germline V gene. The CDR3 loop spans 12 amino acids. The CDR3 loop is CAAGGGGEKLFF. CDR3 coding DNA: TGCGCAGCGGGGGGCGGTGGTGAAAAACTGTTTTTT.

CDR3 nucleotides: TGTGCCAGTAGTAGAACAGGGGCGAGGGCAGATACGCAGTATTTT. Translation: CASSRTGARADTQYF. The chain has TRBV19 and TRBJ2-3; TRBD1 agrees at 7 bases. Looked up from germline, CDR1 is LNHDA and CDR2 is SQIVND (reference sequence). The V and J ends lost 4 bases and 4 bases, in that order; junction bases with no gene match: 8. The CDR3 runs to 15 residues. Combining the CDR3 with reference TRBV19 and TRBJ2-3 gives the whole variable domain DGGITQSPKYLFRKEGQNVTLSCEQNLNHDAMYWYRQDPGQGLRLIYYSQIVNDFQKGDIAEGYSVSREKKESFPLTVTSAQKNPTAFYLCASSRTGARADTQYFGPGTRLTVL.

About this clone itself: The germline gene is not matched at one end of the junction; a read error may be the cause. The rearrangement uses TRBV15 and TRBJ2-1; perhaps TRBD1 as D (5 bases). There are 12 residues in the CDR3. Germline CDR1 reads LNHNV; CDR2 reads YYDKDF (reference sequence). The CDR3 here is CATSRETQGCVF. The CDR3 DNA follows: TGTGCCACCAGCAGAGAGACCCAGGGCTGCGTCTTC.

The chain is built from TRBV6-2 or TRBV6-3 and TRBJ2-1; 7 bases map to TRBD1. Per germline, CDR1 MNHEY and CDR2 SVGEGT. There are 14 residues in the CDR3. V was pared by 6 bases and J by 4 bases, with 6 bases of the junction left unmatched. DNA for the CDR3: TGTGCCAGCAGCCGGGACAGCCCATACAATGAGCAGTTCTTC. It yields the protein CASSRDSPYNEQFF.

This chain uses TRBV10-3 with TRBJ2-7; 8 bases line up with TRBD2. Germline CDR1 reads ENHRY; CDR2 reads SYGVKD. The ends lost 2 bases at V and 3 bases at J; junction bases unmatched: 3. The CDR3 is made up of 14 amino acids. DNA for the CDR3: TGTGCCATCAGTGAGGGGACTAGTCGCTACGAGCAGTACTTC. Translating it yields CAISEGTSRYEQYF.

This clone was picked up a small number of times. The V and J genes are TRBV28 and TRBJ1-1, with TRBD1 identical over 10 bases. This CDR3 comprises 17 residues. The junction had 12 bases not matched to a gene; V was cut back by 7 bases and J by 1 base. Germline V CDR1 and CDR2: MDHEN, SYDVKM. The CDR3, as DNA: TGTGCCAGCAAACCGGTGGGGACAGGGGTTACGAACACTGAAGCTTTCTTT. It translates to CASKPVGTGVTNTEAFF. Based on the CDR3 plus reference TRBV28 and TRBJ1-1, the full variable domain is DVKVTQSSRYLVKRTGEKVFLECVQDMDHENMFWYRQDPGLGLRLIYFSYDVKMKEKGDIPEGYSVSREKKERFSLILESASTNQTSMYLCASKPVGTGVTNTEAFFGQGTRLTVV.

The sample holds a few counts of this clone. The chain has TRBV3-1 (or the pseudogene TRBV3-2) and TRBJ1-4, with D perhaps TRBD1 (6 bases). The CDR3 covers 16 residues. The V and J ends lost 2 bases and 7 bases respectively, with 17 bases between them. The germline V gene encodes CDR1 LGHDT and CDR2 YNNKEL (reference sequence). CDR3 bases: TGTGCCAGCAGCCAAATCAGGGACACTGGCGGTGAAAAACTGTTTTTT. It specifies CASSQIRDTGGEKLFF.

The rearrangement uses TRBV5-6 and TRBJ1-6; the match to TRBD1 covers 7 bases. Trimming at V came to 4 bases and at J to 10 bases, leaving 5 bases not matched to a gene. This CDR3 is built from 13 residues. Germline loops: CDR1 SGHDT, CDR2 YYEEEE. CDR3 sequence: CASSRDRESPLHF. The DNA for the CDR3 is TGTGCCAGCAGCCGCGACAGGGAATCACCCCTCCACTTT.

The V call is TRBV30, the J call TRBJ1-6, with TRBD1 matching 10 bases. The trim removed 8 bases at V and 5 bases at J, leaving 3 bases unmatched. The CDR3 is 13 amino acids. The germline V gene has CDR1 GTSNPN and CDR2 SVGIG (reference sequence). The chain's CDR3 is CAGTGEHNSPLHF. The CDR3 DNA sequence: TGTGCCGGGACAGGGGAGCATAATTCACCCCTCCACTTT.

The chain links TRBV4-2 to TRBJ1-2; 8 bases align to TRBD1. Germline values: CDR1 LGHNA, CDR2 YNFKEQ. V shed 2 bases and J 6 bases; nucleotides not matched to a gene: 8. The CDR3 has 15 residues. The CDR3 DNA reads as TGTGCCAGCAGCCAACAGACAGGGGTCGGGGATGGCTACACCTTC. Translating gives CASSQQTGVGDGYTF.

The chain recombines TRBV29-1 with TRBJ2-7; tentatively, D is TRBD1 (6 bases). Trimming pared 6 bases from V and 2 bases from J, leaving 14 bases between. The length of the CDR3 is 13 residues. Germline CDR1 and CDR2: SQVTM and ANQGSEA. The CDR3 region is CSVKETGPYEQYF. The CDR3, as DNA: TGCAGCGTGAAGGAAACAGGGCCCTACGAGCAGTACTTC.

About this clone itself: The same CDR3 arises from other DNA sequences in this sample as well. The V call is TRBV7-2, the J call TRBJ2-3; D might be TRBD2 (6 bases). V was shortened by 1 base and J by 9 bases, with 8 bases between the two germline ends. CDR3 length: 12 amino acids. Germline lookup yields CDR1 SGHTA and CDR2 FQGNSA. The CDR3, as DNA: TGTGCCAGCAGCTTAGTGCGGGACACGCAGTATTTT. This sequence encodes CASSLVRDTQYF.

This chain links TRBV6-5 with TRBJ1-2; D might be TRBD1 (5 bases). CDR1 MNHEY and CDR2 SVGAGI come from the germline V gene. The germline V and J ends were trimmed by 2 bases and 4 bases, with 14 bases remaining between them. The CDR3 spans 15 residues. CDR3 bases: TGTGCCAGCAGTTACACCCGACAGACACCCTATGGCTACACCTTC. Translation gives CASSYTRQTPYGYTF.

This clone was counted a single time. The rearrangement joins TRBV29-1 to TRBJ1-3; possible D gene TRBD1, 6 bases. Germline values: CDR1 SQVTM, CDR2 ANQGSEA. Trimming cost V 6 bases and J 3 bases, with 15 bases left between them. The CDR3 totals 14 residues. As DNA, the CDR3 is TGCAGCGTGTTACAGGGACCGATTGGAAACACCATATATTTT. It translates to CSVLQGPIGNTIYF.

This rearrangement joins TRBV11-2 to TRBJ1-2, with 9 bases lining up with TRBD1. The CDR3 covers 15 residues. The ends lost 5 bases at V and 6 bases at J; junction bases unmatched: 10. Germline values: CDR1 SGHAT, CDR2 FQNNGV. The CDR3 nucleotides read TGTGCCAGCAGCGGATACAGGGGGCGTTCGAATGGCTACACCTTC. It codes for CASSGYRGRSNGYTF.

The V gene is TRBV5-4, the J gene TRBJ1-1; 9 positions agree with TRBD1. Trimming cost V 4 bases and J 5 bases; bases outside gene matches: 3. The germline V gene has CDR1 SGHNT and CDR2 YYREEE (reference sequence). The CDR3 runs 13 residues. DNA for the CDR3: TGTGCCAGCAGCCCCGACAGGGGGACTGAAGCTTTCTTT. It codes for CASSPDRGTEAFF.

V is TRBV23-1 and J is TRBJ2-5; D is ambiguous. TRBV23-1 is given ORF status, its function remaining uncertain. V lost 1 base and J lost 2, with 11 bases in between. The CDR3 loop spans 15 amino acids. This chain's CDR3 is CASSQLKQIQETQYF. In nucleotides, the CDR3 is TGCGCCAGCAGTCAATTAAAACAGATTCAAGAGACCCAGTACTTC.

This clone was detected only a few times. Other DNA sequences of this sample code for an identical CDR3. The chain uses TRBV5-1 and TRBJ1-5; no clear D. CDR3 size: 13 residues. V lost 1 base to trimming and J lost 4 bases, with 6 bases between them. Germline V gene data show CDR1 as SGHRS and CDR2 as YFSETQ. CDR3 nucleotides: TGCGCCAGCAGCTTGAACGGTAATCAGCCCCAGCATTTT. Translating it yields CASSLNGNQPQHF.

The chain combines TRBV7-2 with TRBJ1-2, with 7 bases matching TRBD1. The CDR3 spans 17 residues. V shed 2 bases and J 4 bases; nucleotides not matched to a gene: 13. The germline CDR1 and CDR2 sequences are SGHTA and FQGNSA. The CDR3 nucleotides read TGTGCCAGCAGCTTATTTACAGGGGCTGAGAGATTCTATGGCTACACCTTC. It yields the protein CASSLFTGAERFYGYTF.

Written as DNA, the CDR3 is TGTGCCAGCTCACCAGAACAGTACGAGCAGTACTTC. Its translation is CASSPEQYEQYF. This rearrangement joins TRBV18 to TRBJ2-7; no definite D call. V was cut by 2 bases and J by 4 bases, with 6 bases left in between. This CDR3 spans 12 amino acids. In germline, CDR1 is KGHSH, CDR2 LQKENI.